The next 32 T cell receptor beta chains were all read from a single sample in a study of CD8 T cells in ankylosing spondylitis. TCRdb re-called the 5' RACE reads with MiXCR, one entry per CDR3 protein. The table includes about 320,000 distinct CDR3 sequences, around a tenth detected once. Sequences were obtained from blood, either unsorted or a sorted T cell fraction (not recorded which). These receptors originate from a female donor with ankylosing spondylitis or in good health (not recorded which).

This clonotype was observed many times. V is TRBV20-1 and J is TRBJ2-5, with D possibly matching TRBD2 (6 bases). Germline V gives CDR1 DFQATT, CDR2 SNEGSKA (reference sequence). The CDR3 totals 16 residues. Between the trimmed V and J ends, which lost 4 bases and 2 bases, there was a span of 20 bases. CDR3 sequence reads: CSAKPRIADRQETQYF. CDR3 DNA sequence: TGCAGTGCTAAACCCCGAATAGCGGACCGACAAGAGACCCAGTACTTC.

This clonotype has ten or more counts. The chain's CDR3 is CSASSDPGVKFF. The CDR3 nucleotides are TGCAGTGCCTCCTCCGACCCGGGTGTTAAGTTCTTC. The rearrangement joins TRBV20-1 to TRBJ2-1; no firm D call. CDR1 is DFQATT, CDR2 SNEGSKA, per germline (reference sequence). The CDR3 covers 12 residues. V was cut by 6 bases and J by 14 bases, with 20 bases left in between.

This clonotype was observed many times. CDR3 nucleotide sequence: TGTGCCAGCAGTTTGGGGAGGGCCTACAATGAGCAGTTCTTC. Protein product: CASSLGRAYNEQFF. This chain joins TRBV28 and TRBJ2-1; 7 bases map to TRBD2. Germline trimming cut 3 bases from V and 2 bases from J; bases unmatched to any gene: 1. The CDR3 loop spans 14 amino acids. Germline V gene sequence: CDR1 MDHEN, CDR2 SYDVKM.

The chain has TRBV11-1 and TRBJ1-2; 10 nucleotides align to TRBD1. The CDR3 is 18 amino acids. The junction had 16 bases not matched to a gene; V was cut back by 5 bases and J by 4 bases. Germline V gives CDR1 SGHAT, CDR2 FQDESV (reference sequence). Written as DNA, the CDR3 is TGTGCCAGCAGCCTCCCACAGCGGGACAGGGGCTCCTTCTATGGCTACACCTTC. The encoded protein is CASSLPQRDRGSFYGYTF.

The sample holds many counts of this clonotype. V usage is TRBV10-3 and J usage is TRBJ1-6; maybe TRBD1 (5 bases). Trimming shortened V by 8 bases and J by 6 bases, and 11 bases separated the two germline ends. CDR1 and CDR2 (germline): ENHRY, SYGVKD. CDR3 size: 13 residues. The DNA of the CDR3 is TGTGCCATCTCAGGGAACCTTAATTCACCCCTCCACTTT. This sequence encodes CAISGNLNSPLHF.

On this clonotype: A much larger clone differs from this one at a single base, so this may be a read error. The V call is TRBV5-1, the J call TRBJ2-2; a possible D gene is TRBD2 (5 bases). The CDR3 covers 15 residues. Germline CDR1 reads SGHRS; CDR2 reads YFSETQ. Trimming left V 2 bases short and J 3 bases short, with 11 bases between. The CDR3 DNA reads TGCGCCAGCAGCTTCGCCGGGGAGCACACCGGGGAGCTGTTTTTT. It is translated as CASSFAGEHTGELFF.

This clonotype has at least ten counts. The chain couples TRBV5-5 to TRBJ2-1; 10 bases match TRBD2. Germline V gene lookup returns CDR1 SGHKS and CDR2 YYEKEE (reference sequence). V dropped 4 bases and J dropped 0; count of bases not matched to a gene: 7. The CDR3 is 17 amino acids. CDR3 region: CASSRTSGYTSYNEQFF. In DNA form, the CDR3 reads TGTGCCAGCAGCCGGACTAGCGGATATACCTCCTACAATGAGCAGTTCTTC.

The chain combines TRBV7-2 with TRBJ1-4; TRBD1 might be the D (6 bases). Germline lookup yields CDR1 SGHTA and CDR2 FQGNSA. Trimming removed 5 bases from V and 8 bases from J, with 15 bases in between. This CDR3 contains 14 residues. The CDR3 DNA reads TGTGCCAGCAGCCGCATCAACAGGGCCGAAAAACTGTTTTTT. Its translation: CASSRINRAEKLFF.

In this sample, this clonotype turned up a few times. The chain has TRBV5-1 and TRBJ2-2, with D uncertain. V was clipped by 0 bases and J by 2 bases, with 11 bases between them. Looked up from germline, CDR1 is SGHRS and CDR2 is YFSETQ. The CDR3 is made up of 16 amino acids. The CDR3 DNA reads TGCGCCAGCAGCTTGGAAGGCGGACGAAACACCGGGGAGCTGTTTTTT. Translated, it gives CASSLEGGRNTGELFF. Full variable domain (outside the CDR3, taken from reference TRBV5-1 and TRBJ2-2): KAGVTQTPRYLIKTRGQQVTLSCSPISGHRSVSWYQQTPGQGLQFLFEYFSETQRNKGNFPGRFSGRQFSNSRSEMNVSTLELGDSALYLCASSLEGGRNTGELFFGEGSRLTVL.

This clonotype was seen ten or more times. The chain carries TRBV6-1 and TRBJ2-5; the match to TRBD2 covers 11 bases. The trim removed 8 bases at V and 4 bases at J, leaving 12 bases unmatched. Germline CDR1 reads MNHNS; CDR2 reads SASEGT. The CDR3 has 16 amino acids. CDR3 in amino acids: CASSPTTSGGLETQYF. DNA for the CDR3: TGTGCCAGCTCCCCCACAACTAGCGGGGGATTAGAGACCCAGTACTTC.

This clonotype has just a few counts. V usage is TRBV5-1 and J usage is TRBJ2-1; unclear D gene. V was trimmed by 0 bases and J by 4 bases, leaving 14 bases between them. CDR1 is SGHRS, CDR2 YFSETQ, per germline. The CDR3 is 16 residues long. CDR3 amino acids: CASSLDVRHRYNEQFF. The CDR3 DNA is TGCGCCAGCAGCTTGGATGTCCGACACCGATACAATGAGCAGTTCTTC.

This clonotype was seen a few times. The chain links TRBV6-7 to TRBJ2-5; TRBD1 matches at 8 bases. Being an ORF, TRBV6-7 has a function that is uncertain. Losses at the gene ends were 0 bases for V and 1 base for J; bases not matched to a gene: 28. CDR3 length: 24 residues. In DNA form, the CDR3 reads TGTGCCAGCAGTTACTCTTTCGAGGGGGGCAGGGGGCTCTGGTCCGTGAGATCCCAAGAGACCCAGTACTTC. Translated, it gives CASSYSFEGGRGLWSVRSQETQYF.

This clonotype was found a few times. The rearrangement links TRBV5-1 to TRBJ2-7; tentatively, D is TRBD1 or TRBD2 (5 bases each). V lost 2 bases and J 2 bases, leaving 20 bases between the germline ends. CDR1 and CDR2 (germline): SGHRS, YFSETQ. CDR3 length equals 17 residues. The CDR3 loop reads CASSFPKRDGLTYEQYF. The CDR3 DNA reads TGCGCCAGCAGCTTCCCCAAACGGGACGGTTTGACCTACGAGCAGTACTTC.

The sample holds many counts of this clonotype. The V and J genes are TRBV28 and TRBJ1-5; TRBD1 agrees at 10 bases. With 6 bases clipped from V and 7 bases from J, the junction kept 9 bases outside the gene matches. The CDR3 is 15 amino acids. The germline gives CDR1 MDHEN, CDR2 SYDVKM. CDR3 bases: TGTGCCAGCAGGGCTTGGGACAGGGGACACCAGCCCCAGCATTTT. Translating gives CASRAWDRGHQPQHF.

This clonotype was picked up many times. This chain joins TRBV6-5 and TRBJ2-2; D gene unclear. The length of the CDR3 is 13 residues. Trimming left V 4 bases short and J 5 bases short, with 8 bases between. Germline V CDR1 and CDR2: MNHEY, SVGAGI. The CDR3 spells CASSSPRTGELFF. CDR3 sequence (DNA): TGTGCCAGCAGTTCCCCGAGGACCGGGGAGCTGTTTTTT.

This clonotype has at least ten counts. The rearrangement links TRBV29-1 to TRBJ1-5, with a tentative D call TRBD1 (5 bases). There are 13 residues in the CDR3. Trimming removed 5 bases at V and 2 bases at J, with 10 bases between. Germline V gene sequence: CDR1 SQVTM, CDR2 ANQGSEA. The CDR3 reads CSVRGDGNQPQHF. Written as DNA, the CDR3 is TGCAGCGTTCGGGGGGACGGCAATCAGCCCCAGCATTTT. The complete variable domain, with remaining parts taken from reference TRBV29-1 and TRBJ1-5, reads SAVISQKPSRDICQRGTSLTIQCQVDSQVTMMFWYRQQPGQSLTLIATANQGSEATYESGFVIDKFPISRPNLTFSTLTVSNMSPEDSSIYLCSVRGDGNQPQHFGDGTRLSIL.

CDR3 protein: CSASTAPLFSGPTTNEKLFF. The CDR3, as DNA: TGCAGTGCCAGCACCGCGCCCCTTTTTTCCGGGCCAACAACTAATGAAAAACTGTTTTTT. The rearrangement joins TRBV20-1 to TRBJ1-4, with D unclear. The germline gives CDR1 DFQATT, CDR2 SNEGSKA (reference sequence). Trimming shortened V by 6 bases and J by 0 bases, and 29 bases separated the two germline ends. CDR3 size: 20 residues.

This chain links TRBV27 with TRBJ2-2; D possibly corresponds to TRBD2 (6 bases). The CDR3 extends over 14 amino acids. Between the trimmed V and J ends, which lost 6 bases and 6 bases, there was a span of 14 bases. CDR1 is MNHEY and CDR2 is SMNVEV in the germline V gene (reference sequence). CDR3 nucleotide sequence: TGTGCCAGCAGGCCGGGACTCTTTCCCGGGGAGCTGTTTTTT. As protein: CASRPGLFPGELFF.

This clonotype was found many times. The chain uses TRBV6-5 and TRBJ2-2; D not certain. The CDR3 has 14 amino acids. The germline V gene has CDR1 MNHEY and CDR2 SVGAGI. V was cut by 3 bases and J by 1 base, with 6 bases left in between. CDR3 in DNA: TGTGCCAGCAGTTATCTACTGAACACCGGGGAGCTGTTTTTT. Translation gives CASSYLLNTGELFF.

This clonotype has ten or more counts. J is TRBJ2-7 and V is TRBV20-1; perhaps D is TRBD1 or TRBD2 (5 bases each). The CDR3 loop spans 15 amino acids. From germline, CDR1 is DFQATT and CDR2 SNEGSKA (reference sequence). V lost 0 bases to trimming and J lost 2 bases, with 14 bases between them. CDR3 DNA: TGCAGTGCTAGAGATAGGGGAGTGTCGACCTACGAGCAGTACTTC. Its translation: CSARDRGVSTYEQYF.

This clonotype was picked up many times. This chain connects TRBV20-1 to TRBJ2-7, with TRBD1 matching over 7 bases. The junction had 7 bases not matched to a gene; V was cut back by 0 bases and J by 2 bases. Germline V CDR1 and CDR2: DFQATT, SNEGSKA (reference sequence). The CDR3 is 15 residues long. The CDR3 is CSARDVGQSTYEQYF. The CDR3 DNA sequence: TGCAGTGCTAGAGATGTGGGACAGTCTACCTACGAGCAGTACTTC.

This clonotype was counted many times. The rearrangement links TRBV12-3 or TRBV12-4 to TRBJ1-6; D is unresolved. The CDR3 length is 13 residues. Trimming took 3 bases from V and 7 from J, leaving 7 bases between them. CDR3 in amino acids: CASSLAQNSPLHF. CDR3 DNA sequence: TGTGCCAGCAGTTTGGCCCAGAATTCACCCCTCCACTTT.

The chain carries TRBV3-1 and TRBJ2-3; a weak D match, TRBD1 (5 bases). This CDR3 contains 16 residues. Trimming cost V 3 bases and J 2 bases, with 15 bases left between them. Germline loops: CDR1 LGHDT, CDR2 YNNKEL (reference sequence). The CDR3: CASSHSVPGPTDTQYF. In DNA form, the CDR3 reads TGTGCCAGCAGCCACTCTGTCCCAGGGCCCACAGATACGCAGTATTTT.

This clonotype came up many times. The chain carries TRBV29-1 and TRBJ2-6; the D gene is possibly TRBD1 (6 bases). CDR3 length: 15 amino acids. The germline CDR1 and CDR2 sequences are SQVTM and ANQGSEA. V shed 3 bases and J shed 2 bases, with 11 bases lying between them. The CDR3 loop reads CSVEVYRAGANVLTF. The CDR3 DNA sequence: TGCAGCGTTGAGGTTTACAGGGCTGGGGCCAACGTCCTGACTTTC. The full variable domain, its missing parts supplied by reference TRBV29-1 and TRBJ2-6, is SAVISQKPSRDICQRGTSLTIQCQVDSQVTMMFWYRQQPGQSLTLIATANQGSEATYESGFVIDKFPISRPNLTFSTLTVSNMSPEDSSIYLCSVEVYRAGANVLTFGAGSRLTVL.

This clonotype was observed at least ten times. This chain uses TRBV7-8 with TRBJ2-1, with 13 positions matching TRBD2. J was trimmed by 7 bases and V by 3 bases; bases with no gene match: 9. The CDR3 consists of 17 residues. Germline lookup yields CDR1 SGHVS and CDR2 FQNEAQ. DNA for the CDR3: TGTGCCAGCAGCTTTACTAGCGGGAGGGTATCAAGGAATGAGCAGTTCTTC. Translated, it gives CASSFTSGRVSRNEQFF.

Ten or more counts support this clonotype. The chain is built from TRBV4-3 and TRBJ2-1, with no clear D. Germline lookup yields CDR1 LGHNA and CDR2 YSLEER. This CDR3 has 14 amino acids. V was trimmed by 1 base and J by 8 bases, leaving 12 bases between them. CDR3 region: CASSQGLVQDEQFF. Here the CDR3 DNA reads TGCGCCAGCAGCCAAGGGTTGGTCCAGGATGAGCAGTTCTTC.

Ten or more counts support this clonotype. The chain carries TRBV5-1 and TRBJ2-1, with 9 bases that match TRBD1. The CDR3 is 15 residues long. Unmatched junction bases numbered 7, after V lost 3 bases and J lost 6 bases. Germline CDR1 is SGHRS and CDR2 is YFSETQ. The CDR3 loop is CASSSWTGVSNEQFF. The CDR3 DNA sequence: TGCGCCAGCAGCTCCTGGACAGGGGTCAGCAATGAGCAGTTCTTC.

This clonotype was counted ten times or more. The V gene is TRBV20-1, the J gene TRBJ1-1; 10 nucleotides match TRBD1. The J segment lost 6 bases and the V segment lost 6 bases, leaving 7 bases of the junction unmatched. The CDR3 runs to 13 residues. Germline lookup yields CDR1 DFQATT and CDR2 SNEGSKA (reference sequence). The CDR3 DNA sequence: TGCAGTGCCAGGAGGGACAGGGGCTCTGAAGCTTTCTTT. Translated: CSARRDRGSEAFF.

The J gene is TRBJ1-2, the V gene TRBV20-1, with 8 nucleotides matching TRBD1. Germline V gene data show CDR1 as DFQATT and CDR2 as SNEGSKA (reference sequence). Losses at the gene ends were 0 bases for V and 7 bases for J; bases not matched to a gene: 13. The CDR3 covers 16 residues. CDR3 DNA sequence: TGCAGTGCTAGAGATCCGCACGACAGGGGAGGGATTGGCTACACCTTC. Translated: CSARDPHDRGGIGYTF.

The CDR3 here is CSQPGPANTEAFF. In nucleotides, the CDR3 is TGCAGTCAACCTGGGCCTGCGAACACTGAAGCTTTCTTT. This chain connects TRBV20-1 to TRBJ1-1, with D uncertain. The CDR3 spans 13 residues. Looked up from germline, CDR1 is DFQATT and CDR2 is SNEGSKA (reference sequence). Trimming removed 8 bases from V and 1 base from J, with 14 bases in between.

This clonotype occurred many times. V usage is TRBV28 and J usage is TRBJ2-3, with unresolved D. Per the germline V gene, CDR1 is MDHEN and CDR2 is SYDVKM. The length of the CDR3 is 13 residues. V was trimmed by 4 bases and J by 1 base, leaving 6 bases between them. CDR3 protein: CASSSIGTDTQYF. CDR3 bases: TGTGCCAGCAGTTCGATAGGCACAGATACGCAGTATTTT.

This clonotype was seen repeatedly, ten times or more. CDR3 protein: CASSADRGKYEQYF. CDR3 sequence (DNA): TGCGCCAGCAGTGCGGACAGGGGAAAGTACGAGCAGTACTTC. The chain carries TRBV10-2 and TRBJ2-7; 9 bases match TRBD1. The length of the CDR3 is 14 residues. J was trimmed by 4 bases and V by 4 bases; bases with no gene match: 5. Germline assignment: CDR1 WSHSY and CDR2 SAAADI.